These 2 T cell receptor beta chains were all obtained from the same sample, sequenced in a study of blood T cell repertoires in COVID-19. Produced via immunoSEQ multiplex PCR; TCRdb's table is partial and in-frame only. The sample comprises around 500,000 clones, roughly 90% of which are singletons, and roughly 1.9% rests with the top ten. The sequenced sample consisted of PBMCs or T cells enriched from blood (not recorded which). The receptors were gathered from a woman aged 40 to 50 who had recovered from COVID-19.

The chain's CDR3 is CASSYGTSGRYEQYF. The CDR3 nucleotides read TGTGCCAGCAGTTACGGAACTAGCGGGAGATACGAGCAGTACTTC. V and J are TRBV6-5 and TRBJ2-7; 11 bases fit TRBD2. V was clipped by 2 bases and J by 4 bases; unmatched bases: 4. Germline V gene sequence: CDR1 MNHEY, CDR2 SVGAGI. This CDR3 contains 15 residues.

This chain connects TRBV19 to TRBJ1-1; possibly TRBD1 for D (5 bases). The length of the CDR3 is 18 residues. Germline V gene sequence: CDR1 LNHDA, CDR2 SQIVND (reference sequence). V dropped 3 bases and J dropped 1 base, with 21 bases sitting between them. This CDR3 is CASSIEVFRGAENTEAFF. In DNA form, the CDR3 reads TGTGCCAGTAGTATTGAAGTCTTTAGGGGCGCAGAGAACACTGAAGCTTTCTTT.